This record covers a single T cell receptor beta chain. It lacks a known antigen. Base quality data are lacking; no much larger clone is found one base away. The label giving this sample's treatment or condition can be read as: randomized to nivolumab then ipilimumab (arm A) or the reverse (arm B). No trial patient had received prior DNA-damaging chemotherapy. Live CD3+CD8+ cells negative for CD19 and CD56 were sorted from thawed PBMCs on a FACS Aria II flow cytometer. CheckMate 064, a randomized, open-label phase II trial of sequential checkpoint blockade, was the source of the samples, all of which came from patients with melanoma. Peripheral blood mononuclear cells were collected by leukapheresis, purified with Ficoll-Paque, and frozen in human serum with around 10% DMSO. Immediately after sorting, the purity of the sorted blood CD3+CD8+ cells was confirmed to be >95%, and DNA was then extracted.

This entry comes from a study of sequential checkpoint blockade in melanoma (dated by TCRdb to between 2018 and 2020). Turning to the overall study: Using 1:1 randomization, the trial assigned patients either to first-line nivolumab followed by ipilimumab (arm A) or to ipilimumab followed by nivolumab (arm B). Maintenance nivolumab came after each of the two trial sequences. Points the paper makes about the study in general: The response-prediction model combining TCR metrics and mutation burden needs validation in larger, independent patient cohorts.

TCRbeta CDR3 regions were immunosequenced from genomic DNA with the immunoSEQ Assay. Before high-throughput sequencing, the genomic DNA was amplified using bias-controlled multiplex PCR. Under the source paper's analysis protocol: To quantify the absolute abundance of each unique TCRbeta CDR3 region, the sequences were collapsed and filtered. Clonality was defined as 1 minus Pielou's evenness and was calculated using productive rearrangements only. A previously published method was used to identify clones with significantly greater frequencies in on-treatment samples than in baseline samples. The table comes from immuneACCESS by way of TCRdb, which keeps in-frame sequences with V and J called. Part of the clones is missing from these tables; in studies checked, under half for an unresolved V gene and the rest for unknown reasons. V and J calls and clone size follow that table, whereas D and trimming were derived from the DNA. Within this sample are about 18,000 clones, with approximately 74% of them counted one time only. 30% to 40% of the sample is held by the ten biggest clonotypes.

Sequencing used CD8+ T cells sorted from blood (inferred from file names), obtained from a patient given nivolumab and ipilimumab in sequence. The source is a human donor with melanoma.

The DNA sequence is given as TGCGCCAGCAGCCATGTCCCCGGACAGGGGGCCTACGAGCAGTACTTC. This codes for CASSHVPGQGAYEQYF. The rearranged chain carries TRBV4-3 and TRBJ2-7, and TRBD1 matches 10 of the central bases. V is trimmed back by 3 bases and J by 2 bases, and the junction contains 7 bases that no gene match accounts for. CDR1 and CDR2 (LGHNA, YSLEER) derive from the germline V gene. The CDR3 holds 16 amino acids from the cysteine to the phenylalanine. Only the CDR3 DNA is retained, 48 bases long and in frame from the first base.